This T cell receptor beta chain was sequenced in a study of blood T cell repertoires in COVID-19. Method: immunoSEQ multiplex PCR; TCRdb's copy keeps in-frame clones and lacks some. The table has 95,000 to 100,000 clones, approximately 92% seen once. This CDR3 has 14 residues. CDR1 is MNHEY and CDR2 is SVGAGI in the germline V gene. The ends were cut back, 4 bases at V and 4 bases at J, with 13 bases in the middle. This rearrangement joins TRBV6-5 to TRBJ1-1; D perhaps matches TRBD1 (6 bases). The receptor's source is a man between 45 and 60 years old with active COVID-19. Sequenced input: peripheral blood. The CDR3 sequence: CASSFGGAGTEAFF. The CDR3 DNA follows: TGTGCCAGCAGTTTTGGGGGCGCGGGCACTGAAGCTTTCTTT.